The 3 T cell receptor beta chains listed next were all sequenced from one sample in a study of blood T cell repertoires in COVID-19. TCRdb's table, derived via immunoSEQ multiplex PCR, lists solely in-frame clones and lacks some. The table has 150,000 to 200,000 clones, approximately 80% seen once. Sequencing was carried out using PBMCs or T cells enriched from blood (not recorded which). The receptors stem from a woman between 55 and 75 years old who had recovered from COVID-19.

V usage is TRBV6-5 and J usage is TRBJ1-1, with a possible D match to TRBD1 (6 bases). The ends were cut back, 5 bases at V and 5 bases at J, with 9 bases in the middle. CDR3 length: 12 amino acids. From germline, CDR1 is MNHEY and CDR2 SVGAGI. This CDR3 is CASSLRGTEAFF. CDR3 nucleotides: TGTGCCAGCAGTCTCAGGGGAACTGAAGCTTTCTTT.

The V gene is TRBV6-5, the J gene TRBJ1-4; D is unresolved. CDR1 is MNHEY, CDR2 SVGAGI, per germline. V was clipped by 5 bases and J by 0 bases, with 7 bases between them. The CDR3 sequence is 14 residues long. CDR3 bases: TGTGCCAGCAGTCCAACAGCAACTAATGAAAAACTGTTTTTT. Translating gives CASSPTATNEKLFF.

The CDR3 bases are TGTGCCAGCAGTTTATACTCGGACTTCAGCTCCTACGAGCAGTACTTC. Amino acid sequence: CASSLYSDFSSYEQYF. The chain uses TRBV28 and TRBJ2-7, with a tentative D call TRBD2 (5 bases). The V end lost 1 base, the J end lost 0 bases, and 13 bases lay between the germline ends. The CDR3 contains 16 residues. Germline CDR1 and CDR2: MDHEN and SYDVKM.